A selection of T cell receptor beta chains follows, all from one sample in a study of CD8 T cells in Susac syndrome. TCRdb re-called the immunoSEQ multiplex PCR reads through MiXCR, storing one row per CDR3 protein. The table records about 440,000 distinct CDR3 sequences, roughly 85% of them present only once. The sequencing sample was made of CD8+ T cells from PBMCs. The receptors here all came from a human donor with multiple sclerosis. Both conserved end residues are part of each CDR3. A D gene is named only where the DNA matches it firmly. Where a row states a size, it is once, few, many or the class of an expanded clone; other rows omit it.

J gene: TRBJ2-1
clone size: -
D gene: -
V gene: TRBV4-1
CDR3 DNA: TGCGCCAGCAGCCAGAACCCATCCTTAGACAATGAGCAGTTCTTC
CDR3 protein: CASSQNPSLDNEQFF

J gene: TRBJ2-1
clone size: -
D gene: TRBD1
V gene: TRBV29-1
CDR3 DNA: TGCAGCGTCTTACAGGGGTACAATGAGCAGTTCTTC
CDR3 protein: CSVLQGYNEQFF

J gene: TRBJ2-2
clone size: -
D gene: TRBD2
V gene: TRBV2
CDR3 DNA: TGTGCCAGCAGTGAATCCGGGACTAGGAGAGGGACCGGGGAGCTGTTTTTT
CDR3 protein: CASSESGTRRGTGELFF

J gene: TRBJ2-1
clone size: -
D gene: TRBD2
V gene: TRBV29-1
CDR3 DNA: TGCAGCGTTAACGGACTAGCGGGATACAATGAGCAGTTCTTC
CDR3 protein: CSVNGLAGYNEQFF

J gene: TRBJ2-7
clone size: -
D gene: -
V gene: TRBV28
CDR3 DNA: TGTGCCAGCAGTGTCCGGGCGGGGTACGAGCAGTACTTC
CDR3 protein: CASSVRAGYEQYF

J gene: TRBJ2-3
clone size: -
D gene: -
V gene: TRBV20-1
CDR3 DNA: TGCAGTGCTAGAGATTTCCCACAAGGAACAGATACGCAGTATTTT
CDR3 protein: CSARDFPQGTDTQYF

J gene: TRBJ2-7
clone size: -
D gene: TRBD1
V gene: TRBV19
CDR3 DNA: TGTGCCAGTAGTATTATAGGGGGCGACGAGCAGTACTTC
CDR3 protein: CASSIIGGDEQYF

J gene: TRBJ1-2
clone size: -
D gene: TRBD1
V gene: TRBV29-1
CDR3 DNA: TGCAGCGTAACCGGGACAGGGAACTATGGCTACACCTTC
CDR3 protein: CSVTGTGNYGYTF

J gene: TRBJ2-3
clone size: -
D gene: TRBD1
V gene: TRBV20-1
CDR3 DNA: TGCAGTGCAACGGGACAGGCAGGAGGGGGTACGCAGTATTTT
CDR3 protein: CSATGQAGGGTQYF

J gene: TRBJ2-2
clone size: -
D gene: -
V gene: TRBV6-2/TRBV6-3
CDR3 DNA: TGTGCCAGCACGGCCAGAGCCTACACCGGGGAGCTGTTTTTT
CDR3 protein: CASTARAYTGELFF

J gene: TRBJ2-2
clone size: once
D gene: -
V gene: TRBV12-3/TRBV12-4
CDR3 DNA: TGTGCCAGCAGTTCCCCTGTTGGGACAATAAACACCGGGGAGCTGTTTTTT
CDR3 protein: CASSSPVGTINTGELFF

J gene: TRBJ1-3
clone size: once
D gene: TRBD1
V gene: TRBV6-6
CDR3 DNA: TGTGCCAGCAGTGGGGACAGGGGAAACACCATATATTTT
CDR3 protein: CASSGDRGNTIYF

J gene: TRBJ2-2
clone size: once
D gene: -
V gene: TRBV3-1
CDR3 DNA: TGTGCCAGCAGATCTACCCCCCGCGAGGCTCCCGGGGAGCTGTTTTTT
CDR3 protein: CASRSTPREAPGELFF

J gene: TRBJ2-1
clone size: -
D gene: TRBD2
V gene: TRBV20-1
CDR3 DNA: TGCAGTGCCGATGGGCCGGGACTATATTTTAATGAGCAGTTCTTC
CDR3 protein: CSADGPGLYFNEQFF

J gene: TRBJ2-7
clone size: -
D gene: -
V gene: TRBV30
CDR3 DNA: TGTGCCTGGAGTGAGGGCGTTGAGCAGTACTTC
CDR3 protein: CAWSEGVEQYF

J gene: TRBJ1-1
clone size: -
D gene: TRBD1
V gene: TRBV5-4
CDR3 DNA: TGTGCCAGCAGCTCTCGGGACAGGTTTGAAGCTTTCTTT
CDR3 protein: CASSSRDRFEAFF

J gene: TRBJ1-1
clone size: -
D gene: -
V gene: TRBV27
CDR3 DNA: TGTGCCAGCAACCCCACGGGGTGGGGTCTGGGCACTGAAGCTTTCTTT
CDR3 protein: CASNPTGWGLGTEAFF

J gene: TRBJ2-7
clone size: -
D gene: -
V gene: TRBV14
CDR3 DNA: TGTGCCAGCAGCCAAGGACGGGAGCGCTACGAGCAGTACTTC
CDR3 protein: CASSQGRERYEQYF

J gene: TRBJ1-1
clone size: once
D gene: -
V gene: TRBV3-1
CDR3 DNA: TGTGCCAGCAGCCAAGGTTACAGGACTGATGAAGCTTTCTTT
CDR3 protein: CASSQGYRTDEAFF

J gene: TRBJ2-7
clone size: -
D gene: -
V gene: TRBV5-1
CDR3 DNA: TGCGCCAGCAGCGAGGGAGCACAGGGTTACGAGCAGTACTTC
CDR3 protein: CASSEGAQGYEQYF

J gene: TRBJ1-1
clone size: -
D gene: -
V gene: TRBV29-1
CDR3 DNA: TGCAGCGTTGCCGAAGAGGGTTGGAACACTGAAGCTTTCTTT
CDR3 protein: CSVAEEGWNTEAFF

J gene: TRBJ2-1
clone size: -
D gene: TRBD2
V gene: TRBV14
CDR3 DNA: TGTGCCAGCAGCCTCTGGAGCGGGAGACGATTCTTC
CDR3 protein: CASSLWSGRRFF

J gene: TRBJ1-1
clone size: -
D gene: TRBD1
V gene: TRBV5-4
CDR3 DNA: TGTGCCAGCAGCCCGGGGACAGGTTTAGACATTGAAGCTTTCTTT
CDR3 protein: CASSPGTGLDIEAFF

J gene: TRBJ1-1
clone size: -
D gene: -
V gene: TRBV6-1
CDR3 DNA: TGTGCCAGCAGTACCGCGGTGGCTGAAGCTTTCTTT
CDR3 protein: CASSTAVAEAFF

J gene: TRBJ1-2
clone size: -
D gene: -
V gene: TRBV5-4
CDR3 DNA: TGTGCCAGCAGCCTAGGGGAAACCTATGGCTACACCTTC
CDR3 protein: CASSLGETYGYTF

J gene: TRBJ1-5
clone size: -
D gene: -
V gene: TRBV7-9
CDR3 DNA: TGTGCCAGCAGCTTAGATCCAGGGGATGGCAATCAGCCCCAGCATTTT
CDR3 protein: CASSLDPGDGNQPQHF